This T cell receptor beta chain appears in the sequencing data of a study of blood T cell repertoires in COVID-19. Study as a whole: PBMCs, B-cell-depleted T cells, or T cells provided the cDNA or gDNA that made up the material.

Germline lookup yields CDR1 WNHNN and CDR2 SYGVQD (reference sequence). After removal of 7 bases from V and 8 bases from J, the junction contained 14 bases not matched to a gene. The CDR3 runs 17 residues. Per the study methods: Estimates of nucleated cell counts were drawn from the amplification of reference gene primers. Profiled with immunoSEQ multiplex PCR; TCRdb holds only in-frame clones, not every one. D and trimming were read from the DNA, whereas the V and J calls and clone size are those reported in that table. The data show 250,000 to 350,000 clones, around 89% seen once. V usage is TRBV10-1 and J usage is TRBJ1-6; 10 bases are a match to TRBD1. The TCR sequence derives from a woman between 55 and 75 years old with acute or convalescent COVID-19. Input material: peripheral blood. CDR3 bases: TGCGCCAGCAAAAACAGGGACCGGGACAGGGGAGATTCACCCCTCCACTTT. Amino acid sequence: CASKNRDRDRGDSPLHF.